This T cell receptor beta chain was sequenced in a study of T cells in Graves' hyperthyroidism and ophthalmopathy. The CDR3 is made up of 15 amino acids. V was pared by 0 bases and J by 7 bases, with 4 bases of the junction left unmatched. Germline lookup yields CDR1 LGHNA and CDR2 YNFKEQ. This clonotype was picked up a small number of times. It was RNA transcripts that yielded the amplified TCR beta CDR3 regions. The HTBI primer set was used in a first-round RT-PCR of the TCR CDR3. TCRdb reprocessed the multiplex PCR reads with MiXCR, giving one entry per CDR3 protein. The data hold hundreds of thousands of distinct CDR3 sequences, with around 15% observed a single time.

The chain uses TRBV4-2 and TRBJ2-1; 9 bases agree with TRBD2. Sequencing was performed on blood. This sequence was found in a woman aged 18-30 years with Graves' hyperthyroidism. CDR3 residues: CASSQDGLAGNEQFF. Here the CDR3 DNA reads TGTGCCAGCAGCCAAGATGGGCTAGCGGGGAATGAGCAGTTCTTC.